Each of the 17 T cell receptor beta chains below was sequenced from the same sample in a study of blood T cell repertoires in COVID-19. Profiling relied on immunoSEQ multiplex PCR, and the TCRdb table lists in-frame clones only, not all of them. Among 140,000 to 150,000 clones listed, over 70% were seen once. Sequenced: peripheral blood. The receptors stem from an elderly man with acute or convalescent COVID-19.

The chain couples TRBV5-1 to TRBJ2-1; D perhaps matches TRBD1 (6 bases). CDR1 is SGHRS, CDR2 YFSETQ, per germline. With 5 bases removed from V and 5 bases from J, the gap between germline ends came to 14 bases. This CDR3 is built from 14 residues. For the CDR3, the DNA is TGCGCCAGCAGTGTTCAGGGGATGAACAATGAGCAGTTCTTC. Its translation: CASSVQGMNNEQFF.

V gene TRBV3-1 (or the pseudogene TRBV3-2) combines with J gene TRBJ2-7; TRBD2 agrees at 14 bases. Per germline, CDR1 LGHDT and CDR2 YNNKEL (reference sequence). With 5 bases clipped from V and 7 bases from J, the junction kept 7 bases outside the gene matches. The CDR3 consists of 15 residues. CDR3 protein: CASSTSTSGRGEQYF. CDR3 DNA sequence: TGTGCCAGCAGCACGTCGACTAGCGGGAGGGGTGAGCAGTACTTC.

The chain combines TRBV2 with TRBJ2-2; TRBD1 agrees at 11 bases. The CDR3 totals 15 residues. J gave up 6 bases and V 7 bases, and 7 bases lay outside the gene matches. Germline assignment: CDR1 SNHLY and CDR2 FYNNEI. Here the CDR3 DNA reads TGTGCCAGCACCGGCGGGACAGGGGGATCCGGGGAGCTGTTTTTT. Protein: CASTGGTGGSGELFF. Complete variable domain (other parts from reference TRBV2 and TRBJ2-2): EPEVTQTPSHQVTQMGQEVILRCVPISNHLYFYWYRQILGQKVEFLVSFYNNEISEKSEIFDDQFSVERPDGSNFTLKIRSTKLEDSAMYFCASTGGTGGSGELFFGEGSRLTVL.

This sequence joins TRBV4-1 and TRBJ2-1; 12 bases map to TRBD2. The CDR3 runs to 16 residues. The germline CDR1 and CDR2 sequences are MGHRA and YSYEKL. The trim removed 5 bases at V and 4 bases at J, leaving 6 bases unmatched. Here the CDR3 reads CASSSDGLAGYNEQFF. The CDR3 DNA reads TGCGCCAGCAGCAGCGACGGACTAGCGGGGTACAATGAGCAGTTCTTC.

This clone was seen a few times. The chain couples TRBV4-2 to TRBJ2-1; possibly TRBD2 for D (5 bases). The germline V and J ends were trimmed by 0 bases and 9 bases, with 15 bases remaining between them. The CDR3 sequence is 15 residues long. Germline V gene data show CDR1 as LGHNA and CDR2 as YNFKEQ. DNA of the CDR3: TGTGCCAGCAGCCAAGAAGAGCGGCAAGTGGGTGAGCAGTTCTTC. Protein: CASSQEERQVGEQFF.

The gene calls are TRBV19 and TRBJ2-1, with 14 bases aligning to TRBD2. The CDR3 has 17 residues. Germline V gene lookup returns CDR1 LNHDA and CDR2 SQIVND (reference sequence). V lost 1 base, J lost 10 bases, and 9 bases stayed unmatched. This CDR3 is CASSIASGTSGRVEQFF. CDR3 nucleotides: TGTGCCAGTAGTATAGCCTCCGGGACTAGCGGGAGAGTAGAGCAGTTCTTC. The complete variable domain, with remaining parts taken from reference TRBV19 and TRBJ2-1, reads DGGITQSPKYLFRKEGQNVTLSCEQNLNHDAMYWYRQDPGQGLRLIYYSQIVNDFQKGDIAEGYSVSREKKESFPLTVTSAQKNPTAFYLCASSIASGTSGRVEQFFGPGTRLTVL.

This rearrangement joins TRBV19 to TRBJ1-1; D not certain. Germline CDR1 and CDR2: LNHDA and SQIVND (reference sequence). Trimming took 7 bases from V and 1 from J, leaving 7 bases between them. This CDR3 has 12 residues. The CDR3 here is CASIRWNTEAFF. DNA of the CDR3: TGTGCCAGTATCCGGTGGAACACTGAAGCTTTCTTT.

The chain combines TRBV2 with TRBJ1-2; D is undetermined. Germline CDR1 is SNHLY and CDR2 is FYNNEI. The V gene lost 2 bases and the J gene lost 8 bases, with 15 bases spanning the gap. The CDR3 has 14 residues. CDR3 sequence (DNA): TGTGCCAGCAGTGAAAATATCGGTACGGGAGGCTACACCTTC. The encoded protein is CASSENIGTGGYTF. The entire variable domain, with the rest obtained from reference TRBV2 and TRBJ1-2, is as follows: EPEVTQTPSHQVTQMGQEVILRCVPISNHLYFYWYRQILGQKVEFLVSFYNNEISEKSEIFDDQFSVERPDGSNFTLKIRSTKLEDSAMYFCASSENIGTGGYTFGSGTRLTVV.

This chain connects TRBV19 to TRBJ2-7; D is perhaps TRBD2 (6 bases). CDR1 LNHDA and CDR2 SQIVND come from the germline V gene (reference sequence). V was clipped by 3 bases and J by 2 bases, with 11 bases between them. This CDR3 has 14 residues. The CDR3 here is CASSIISGAYEQYF. The CDR3 DNA is TGTGCCAGTAGTATTATTAGCGGCGCCTACGAGCAGTACTTC.

The CDR3 here is CASRQGMGYEQYF. The DNA for the CDR3 is TGTGCCAGCAGACAGGGTATGGGGTACGAGCAGTACTTC. The chain employs TRBV28 and TRBJ2-7, with D maybe TRBD1 (6 bases). The V and J ends lost 6 bases and 4 bases respectively, with 13 bases between them. Looked up from germline, CDR1 is MDHEN and CDR2 is SYDVKM. The CDR3 spans 13 residues.

The chain uses TRBV25-1 and TRBJ1-2; TRBD1 is a possible D gene (6 bases). CDR1 and CDR2 from the germline V gene are MGHDK and SYGVNS. V lost 4 bases to trimming and J lost 4 bases, with 13 bases between them. The CDR3 sequence is 14 residues long. CDR3 region: CASSGQGLIYGYTF. CDR3 in DNA: TGTGCCAGCAGTGGGCAGGGGTTAATCTATGGCTACACCTTC.

The count of this clone is one. The V and J genes are TRBV11-1 and TRBJ1-1; 7 nucleotides match TRBD1. CDR3 length: 13 amino acids. The trim removed 5 bases at V and 4 bases at J, leaving 4 bases unmatched. Germline CDR1 reads SGHAT; CDR2 reads FQDESV (reference sequence). Here the CDR3 DNA reads TGTGCCAGCAGCGGGGACAGAGGCACTGAAGCTTTCTTT. Its translation: CASSGDRGTEAFF.

V gene TRBV5-1 combines with J gene TRBJ2-5; 11 bases map to TRBD2. Trimming at V came to 5 bases and at J to 5 bases, leaving 5 bases not matched to a gene. This CDR3 region has 14 residues. The germline V gene has CDR1 SGHRS and CDR2 YFSETQ. The CDR3 DNA reads TGCGCCAGCAGGCCCCGGACTAGCGGGGAGACCCAGTACTTC. Translated, it gives CASRPRTSGETQYF.

V and J are TRBV25-1 and TRBJ2-5; no clear D. The CDR3 contains 13 residues. The V end lost 6 bases, the J end lost 2 bases, and 10 bases lay between the germline ends. Germline V gene sequence: CDR1 MGHDK, CDR2 SYGVNS. The CDR3 DNA reads TGTGCCAGCAGCTTGGTGAGGCAAGAGACCCAGTACTTC. Its protein product is CASSLVRQETQYF.

V and J are TRBV5-6 and TRBJ1-2, with 8 positions matching TRBD1. Germline V gene data show CDR1 as SGHDT and CDR2 as YYEEEE. The V gene end was trimmed by 2 bases and the J gene end by 0 bases; junction bases not matched to a gene: 6. This CDR3 has 16 residues. The CDR3 sequence is CASSFLDREANYGYTF. In nucleotides, the CDR3 is TGTGCCAGCAGCTTCCTGGACAGGGAAGCTAACTATGGCTACACCTTC.

J is TRBJ2-7 and V is TRBV6-5; 7 nucleotides agree with TRBD1. The CDR3 covers 13 residues. V was clipped by 5 bases and J by 5 bases; unmatched bases: 6. CDR1 is MNHEY and CDR2 is SVGAGI in the germline V gene. The CDR3 DNA reads TGTGCCAGCAGTAGACAGGGTATAAACGAGCAGTACTTC. Protein sequence: CASSRQGINEQYF.

V gene TRBV30 combines with J gene TRBJ2-7, with TRBD1 as a possible D gene (5 bases). Germline V lookup: CDR1 GTSNPN, CDR2 SVGIG (reference sequence). The CDR3 has 13 amino acids. V gave up 4 bases and J gave up 2 bases, with 12 bases separating them. The CDR3 loop is CAWKRDRPYEQYF. Here the CDR3 DNA reads TGTGCCTGGAAACGTGACAGACCCTACGAGCAGTACTTC.